Below are 10 T cell receptor beta chains sequenced from a single sample in a study of early T cells in non-severe SARS-CoV-2 infection. One entry per CDR3 protein, called by TCRdb with MiXCR from the 5' RACE reads. The table has tens of thousands of distinct CDR3 sequences, around 11% seen once. Sequences were obtained from whole blood. All receptors derive from an adult who was a healthcare worker with PCR-confirmed SARS-CoV-2 infection or an uninfected control (not recorded which).

The sample holds a few counts of this clonotype. The chain couples TRBV14 to TRBJ1-3; D gene uncertain. Germline V CDR1 and CDR2: SGHDN, FVKESK. This CDR3 comprises 15 residues. V lost 0 bases and J lost 4, with 10 bases in between. As DNA, the CDR3 is TGTGCCAGCAGCCAAGACTTGGCGGGAGGAAACACCATATATTTT. Its translation is CASSQDLAGGNTIYF.

V usage is TRBV11-2 and J usage is TRBJ2-1, with D uncertain. Germline V CDR1 and CDR2: SGHAT, FQNNGV. Trimming took 6 bases from V and 0 from J, leaving 6 bases between them. The CDR3 is 13 amino acids. CDR3 in DNA: TGTGCCAGCAGAGGCACCTCCTACAATGAGCAGTTCTTC. Protein sequence: CASRGTSYNEQFF. Full variable domain (remainder filled in from reference TRBV11-2 and TRBJ2-1): EAGVAQSPRYKIIEKRQSVAFWCNPISGHATLYWYQQILGQGPKLLIQFQNNGVVDDSQLPKDRFSAERLKGVDSTLKIQPAKLEDSAVYLCASRGTSYNEQFFGPGTRLTVL.

The gene calls are TRBV29-1 and TRBJ2-7; no reliable D call. Trimming shortened V by 0 bases and J by 4 bases, and 4 bases separated the two germline ends. The CDR3 sequence is 11 residues long. CDR1 is SQVTM, CDR2 ANQGSEA, per germline. CDR3 DNA: TGCAGCGTTGAAGATCCTTACGAGCAGTACTTC. It yields the protein CSVEDPYEQYF.

V usage is TRBV6-5 and J usage is TRBJ1-1; no reliable D call. The CDR3 consists of 14 residues. Trimming left V 2 bases short and J 1 base short, with 8 bases between. Germline CDR1 is MNHEY and CDR2 is SVGAGI. The CDR3 coding sequence is TGTGCCAGCAGTTACGGCGGCTCGAACACTGAAGCTTTCTTT. As protein: CASSYGGSNTEAFF.

This clonotype was seen a handful of times. J is TRBJ2-1 and V is TRBV27, with TRBD2 matching 7 bases. Germline V gene sequence: CDR1 MNHEY, CDR2 SMNVEV (reference sequence). This CDR3 region has 13 residues. V lost 8 bases, J lost 9 bases, and 10 bases stayed unmatched. This CDR3 reads CASVRGRVGEQFF. CDR3 coding DNA: TGTGCCAGCGTTAGAGGGAGGGTCGGTGAGCAGTTCTTC.

In this sample, this clonotype turned up many times. The chain couples TRBV7-6 to TRBJ2-5; D not resolved. Germline loops: CDR1 SGHVS, CDR2 FNYEAQ. With 5 bases removed from V and 5 bases from J, the gap between germline ends came to 9 bases. The CDR3 covers 12 residues. The CDR3 loop is CASSPLGETQYF. The CDR3 DNA follows: TGTGCCAGCAGCCCCCTCGGGGAGACCCAGTACTTC. The variable domain in full, completed from reference TRBV7-6 and TRBJ2-5, reads GAGVSQSPRYKVTKRGQDVALRCDPISGHVSLYWYRQALGQGPEFLTYFNYEAQQDKSGLPNDRFSAERPEGSISTLTIQRTEQRDSAMYRCASSPLGETQYFGPGTRLLVL.

The genes are TRBV28 and TRBJ1-1; D is perhaps TRBD1 (5 bases). The CDR3 spans 13 residues. Trimming took 3 bases from V and 6 from J, leaving 11 bases between them. CDR1 MDHEN and CDR2 SYDVKM come from the germline V gene. CDR3 loop: CASSLIGGPEAFF. The CDR3 DNA is TGTGCCAGCAGTTTGATCGGGGGACCTGAAGCTTTCTTT.

This clonotype has at least ten counts. V is TRBV7-3 and J is TRBJ2-1, with 7 nucleotides matching TRBD2. V lost 5 bases and J lost 9; bases outside the gene matches: 7. Germline assignment: CDR1 SGHTA and CDR2 FQGTGA. This CDR3 contains 13 residues. CDR3 in DNA: TGTGCCAGCAGCCCCGGGACTACTTTTGAGCAGTTCTTC. As protein: CASSPGTTFEQFF.

The V and J genes are TRBV20-1 and TRBJ2-3, with TRBD2 identical over 8 bases. Germline values: CDR1 DFQATT, CDR2 SNEGSKA (reference sequence). The CDR3 contains 14 residues. V lost 5 bases and J lost 2; bases outside the gene matches: 6. CDR3 in amino acids: CSASAGVSTDTQYF. CDR3 sequence (DNA): TGCAGTGCTTCAGCGGGAGTCTCCACAGATACGCAGTATTTT.

This clonotype appeared many times. The J gene is TRBJ2-7, the V gene TRBV20-1; the match to TRBD2 covers 9 bases. The V gene end was trimmed by 1 base and the J gene end by 0 bases; junction bases not matched to a gene: 4. CDR1 DFQATT and CDR2 SNEGSKA come from the germline V gene (reference sequence). CDR3 length: 15 amino acids. In DNA form, the CDR3 reads TGCAGTGCTAGAGTACCTAGCGGGGACTCCTACGAGCAGTACTTC. Translation gives CSARVPSGDSYEQYF.